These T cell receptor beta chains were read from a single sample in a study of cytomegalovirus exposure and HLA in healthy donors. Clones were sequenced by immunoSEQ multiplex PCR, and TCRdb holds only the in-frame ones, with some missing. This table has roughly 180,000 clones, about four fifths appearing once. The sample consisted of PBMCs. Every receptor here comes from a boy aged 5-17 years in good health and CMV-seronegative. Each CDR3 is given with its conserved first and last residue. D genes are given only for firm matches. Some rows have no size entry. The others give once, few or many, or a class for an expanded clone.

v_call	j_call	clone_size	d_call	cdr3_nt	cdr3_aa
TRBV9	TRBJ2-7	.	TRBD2	TGTGCCAGCAGCGCAGCCCTTTGGGGGACTAGCCTCAACGAGCAGTACTTC	CASSAALWGTSLNEQYF
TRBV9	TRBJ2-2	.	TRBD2	TGTGCCAGCAGCGTGAGGGCTAGCGGGGCCAACACCGGGGAGCTGTTTTTT	CASSVRASGANTGELFF
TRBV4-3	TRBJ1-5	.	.	TGCGCCAGCAGCCAAGAATCAGGTAGCAATCAGCCCCAGCATTTT	CASSQESGSNQPQHF
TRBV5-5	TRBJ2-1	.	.	TGTGCCAGCAGTTTAGAGTTGGGACTTAGGAGTTACAATGAGCAGTTCTTC	CASSLELGLRSYNEQFF
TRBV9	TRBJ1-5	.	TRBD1	TGTGCCAGCAGCGTAGGGGACAGGGGGGATCAGCCCCAGCATTTT	CASSVGDRGDQPQHF
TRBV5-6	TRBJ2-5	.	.	TGTGCCAGCAGGGGAGGATTCCGGGACAGTGAGGAGACCCAGTACTTC	CASRGGFRDSEETQYF
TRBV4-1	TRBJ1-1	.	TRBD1	TGCGCCAGCAGCCGCAGGACAGGCTGGCCCCGGGAAGCTTTCTTT	CASSRRTGWPREAFF
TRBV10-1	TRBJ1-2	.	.	TGCGCCAGCAGTGACTCAGGGGATGGCTACACCTTC	CASSDSGDGYTF
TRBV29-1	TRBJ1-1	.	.	TGCAGCGTGGGCGGGATGAACACTGAAGCTTTCTTT	CSVGGMNTEAFF
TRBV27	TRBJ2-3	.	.	TGTGCCAGCAGTTTATCGTGGGACTCTAGCACAGATACGCAGTATTTT	CASSLSWDSSTDTQYF
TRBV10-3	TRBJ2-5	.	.	TGTGCCATCAGTGAGTCGATCCTCGTACTAGCCCAAGAGACCCAGTACTTC	CAISESILVLAQETQYF
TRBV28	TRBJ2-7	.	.	TGTGCCAGCACCCACTCAGGGGATGGGGGATTCGAGCAGTACTTC	CASTHSGDGGFEQYF
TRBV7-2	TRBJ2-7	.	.	TGTGCCAGCAGCTTAGTATTCTACGAGCAGTACTTC	CASSLVFYEQYF
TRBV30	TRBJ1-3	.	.	TGTGCCTGGAGTGTACCGGACACCATATATTTT	CAWSVPDTIYF
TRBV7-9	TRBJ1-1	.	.	TGTGCCAGCAGCTTATACTCGGGGAACACTGAAGCTTTCTTT	CASSLYSGNTEAFF
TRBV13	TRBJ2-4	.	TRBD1	TGTGCCAGCAGCTTGGGACAGAAAAACATTCAGTACTTC	CASSLGQKNIQYF
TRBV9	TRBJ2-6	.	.	TGTGCCAGCAGCTTCCTTGACGGGGTCTCTGGGGCCAACGTCCTGACTTTC	CASSFLDGVSGANVLTF
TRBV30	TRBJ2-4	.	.	TGTGCCTGGAGTGACAGGGTGTTTGCCATTCAGTACTTC	CAWSDRVFAIQYF
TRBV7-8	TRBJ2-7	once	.	TGTGCCAGCAGCTTTAGCCGGGACATCTCCTACGAGCAGTACTTC	CASSFSRDISYEQYF
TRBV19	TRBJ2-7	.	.	TGTGCCAGTAGTATTTTCGAGGGCTACGAGCAGTACTTC	CASSIFEGYEQYF
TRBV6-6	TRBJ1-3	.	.	TGTGCCAGCAGTTACGAGGGAGTAACAGGAAACACCATATATTTT	CASSYEGVTGNTIYF
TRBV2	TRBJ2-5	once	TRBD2	TGTGCCAGCAGGGCCGGGACTAGCGAGACACAGACCCAGTACTTC	CASRAGTSETQTQYF
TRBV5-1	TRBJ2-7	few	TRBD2	TGCGCCAGCAGCCCGGGACTAGTTTCCTCCGAGCAGTACTTC	CASSPGLVSSEQYF
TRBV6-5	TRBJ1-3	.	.	TGTGCCAGCAGTTACTCCACTAGCTCTGGAAACACCATATATTTT	CASSYSTSSGNTIYF
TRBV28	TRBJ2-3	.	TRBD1	TGTGCCAGCAGTGGTTCGGGACAGGGAACAGATACGCAGTATTTT	CASSGSGQGTDTQYF
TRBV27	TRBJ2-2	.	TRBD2	TGTGCCAGCAGTTTAAGGACTAGCGGGAGGGCGCACACCGGGGAGCTGTTTTTT	CASSLRTSGRAHTGELFF
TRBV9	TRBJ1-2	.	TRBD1	TGTGCCAGCAGCGTGTTACCCGACAGGGCGGTAGGCTACACCTTC	CASSVLPDRAVGYTF
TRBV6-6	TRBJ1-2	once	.	TGTGCCAGCACACCTCCAGGGTTTGGCTACACCTTC	CASTPPGFGYTF